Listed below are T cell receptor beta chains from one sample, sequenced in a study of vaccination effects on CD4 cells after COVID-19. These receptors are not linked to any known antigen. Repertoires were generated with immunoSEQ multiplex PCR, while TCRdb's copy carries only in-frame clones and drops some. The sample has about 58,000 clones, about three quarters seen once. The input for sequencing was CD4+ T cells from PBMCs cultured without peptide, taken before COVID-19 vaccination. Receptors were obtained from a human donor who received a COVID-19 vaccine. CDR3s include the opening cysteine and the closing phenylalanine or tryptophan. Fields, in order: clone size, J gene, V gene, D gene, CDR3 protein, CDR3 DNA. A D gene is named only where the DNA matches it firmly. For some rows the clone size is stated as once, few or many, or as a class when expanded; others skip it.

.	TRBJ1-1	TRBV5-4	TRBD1	CASSTGQGLTEAFF	TGTGCCAGCAGCACGGGACAGGGTTTGACTGAAGCTTTCTTT
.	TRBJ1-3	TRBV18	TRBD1	CASSPLDRAPAGNTIYF	TGTGCCAGCTCACCCTTAGACAGGGCGCCCGCTGGAAACACCATATATTTT
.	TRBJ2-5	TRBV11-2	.	CASSLDSWGEETQYF	TGTGCCAGCAGCTTAGATAGCTGGGGTGAGGAGACCCAGTACTTC
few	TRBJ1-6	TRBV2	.	CAPGQYGSPLHF	TGTGCCCCCGGGCAGTATGGATCACCCCTCCACTTT
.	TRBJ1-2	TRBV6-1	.	CASSDRVYGYTF	TGTGCCAGCAGTGACCGGGTCTATGGCTACACCTTC
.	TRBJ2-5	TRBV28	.	CASKGTGETQYF	TGTGCCAGCAAAGGTACCGGCGAGACCCAGTACTTC
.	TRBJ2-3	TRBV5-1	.	CASSISTDTQYF	TGCGCCAGCAGCATAAGCACAGATACGCAGTATTTT
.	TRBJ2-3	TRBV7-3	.	CASSFQGGPSTDTQYF	TGTGCCAGCAGCTTTCAGGGGGGACCGAGCACAGATACGCAGTATTTT
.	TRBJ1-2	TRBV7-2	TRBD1	CASSQRGGAIYGYTF	TGTGCCAGCAGCCAACGAGGGGGCGCAATCTATGGCTACACCTTC
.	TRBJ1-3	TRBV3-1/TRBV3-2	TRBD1	CASGRQGAPGNTIYF	TGTGCCTCCGGAAGACAGGGGGCTCCCGGAAACACCATATATTTT
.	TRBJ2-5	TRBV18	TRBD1	CASSPRQGQGETQYF	TGTGCCAGCTCACCCCGACAGGGGCAGGGCGAGACCCAGTACTTC
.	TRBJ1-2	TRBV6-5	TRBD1	CASSSPDRAAGYTF	TGTGCCAGCAGTTCCCCGGACAGGGCGGCCGGCTACACCTTC
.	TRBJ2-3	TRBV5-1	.	CASNPTRGGTDTQYF	TGCGCCAGCAACCCTACGCGAGGGGGCACAGATACGCAGTATTTT
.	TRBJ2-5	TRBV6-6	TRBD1	CASRPDRAETQYF	TGTGCCAGCAGACCCGACAGGGCAGAGACCCAGTACTTC
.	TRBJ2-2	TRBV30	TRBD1	CAWRQGAFTGELFF	TGTGCCTGGCGACAGGGAGCGTTCACCGGGGAGCTGTTTTTT
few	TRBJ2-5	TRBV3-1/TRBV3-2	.	CASSQGAPASGKTQYF	TGTGCCAGCAGCCAAGGAGCCCCCGCGAGTGGGAAGACCCAGTACTTC
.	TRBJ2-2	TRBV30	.	CAWKRGGGELFF	TGTGCCTGGAAAAGGGGCGGCGGGGAGCTGTTTTTT
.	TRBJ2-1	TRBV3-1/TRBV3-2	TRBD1	CASSQVPGQGAGDEQFF	TGTGCCAGCAGCCAGGTACCGGGACAGGGGGCGGGGGATGAGCAGTTCTTC
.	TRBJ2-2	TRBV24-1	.	CATANTGELFF	TGTGCCACCGCCAACACCGGGGAGCTGTTTTTT
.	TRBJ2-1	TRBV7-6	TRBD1	CASSLMGTGSHFDYNEQFF	TGTGCCAGCAGCTTAATGGGGACAGGGTCCCACTTCGACTACAATGAGCAGTTCTTC
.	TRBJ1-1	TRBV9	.	CASSVDGGHYTEAFF	TGTGCCAGCAGCGTAGACGGGGGGCACTACACTGAAGCTTTCTTT
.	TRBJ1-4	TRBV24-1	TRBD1	CATSDPGTGGEKLFF	TGTGCCACCAGTGATCCCGGGACAGGGGGGGAAAAACTGTTTTTT
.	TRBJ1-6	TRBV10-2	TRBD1	CASSKDRGNSPLHF	TGCGCCAGCAGTAAGGACAGGGGAAATTCACCCCTCCACTTT
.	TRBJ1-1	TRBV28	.	CASSLPLQFTGRVAAFF	TGTGCCAGCAGTTTACCTCTACAATTTACAGGGAGGGTTGCCGCTTTCTTT
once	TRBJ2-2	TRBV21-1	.	CATSRGGFAGELFF	TGTGCTACGTCCAGGGGGGGTTTCGCCGGGGAGCTGTTTTTT
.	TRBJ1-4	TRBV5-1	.	CASAPGTANEKLFF	TGCGCCAGCGCGCCCGGGACGGCTAATGAAAAACTGTTTTTT
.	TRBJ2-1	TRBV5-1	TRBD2	CASSLGLADNEQFF	TGCGCCAGCAGCTTGGGACTAGCGGACAATGAGCAGTTCTTC
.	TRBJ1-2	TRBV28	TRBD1	CASSTHRGFYGYTF	TGTGCCAGCAGTACTCACAGGGGGTTCTATGGCTACACCTTC
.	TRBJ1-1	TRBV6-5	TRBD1	CASSLGQVTEAFF	TGTGCCAGCAGTCTCGGACAGGTGACTGAAGCTTTCTTT
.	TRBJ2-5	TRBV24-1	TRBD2	CATSDTAGWQETQYF	TGTGCCACCAGTGATACAGCGGGGTGGCAAGAGACCCAGTACTTC
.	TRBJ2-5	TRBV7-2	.	CASSRQIGETQYF	TGTGCCAGCAGCCGACAGATCGGGGAGACCCAGTACTTC
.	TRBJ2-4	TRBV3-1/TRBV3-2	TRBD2	CASSQGDVAGRNIQYF	TGTGCCAGCAGCCAAGGTGATGTAGCGGGGCGGAACATTCAGTACTTC
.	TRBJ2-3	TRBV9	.	CASSVGLNSRSSTDTQYF	TGTGCCAGCAGCGTAGGATTGAACAGCAGGTCTAGCACAGATACGCAGTATTTT
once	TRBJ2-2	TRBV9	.	CASSVKSGELFF	TGTGCCAGCAGCGTTAAGAGCGGGGAGCTGTTTTTT
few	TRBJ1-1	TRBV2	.	CASKENRMNTEAFF	TGTGCCAGCAAAGAGAATCGGATGAACACTGAAGCTTTCTTT
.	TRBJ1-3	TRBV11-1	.	CASSSRGSGNTIYF	TGTGCCAGCAGCTCCAGGGGTAGCGGAAACACCATATATTTT
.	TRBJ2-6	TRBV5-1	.	CASSLGAGAGANVLTF	TGCGCCAGCAGCTTGGGGGCGGGGGCAGGGGCCAACGTCCTGACTTTC
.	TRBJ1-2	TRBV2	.	CASIRGDSKGYTF	TGTGCCAGCATTCGCGGGGACTCGAAGGGCTACACCTTC
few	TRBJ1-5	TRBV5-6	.	CASSGSNQPQHF	TGTGCCAGCAGCGGGAGCAATCAGCCCCAGCATTTT
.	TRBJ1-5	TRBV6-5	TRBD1	CASSYSGQGRPQHF	TGTGCCAGCAGTTACTCGGGACAGGGACGGCCCCAGCATTTT
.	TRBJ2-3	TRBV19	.	CASSMTDRTDTQYF	TGTGCCAGTAGTATGACAGACCGCACAGATACGCAGTATTTT
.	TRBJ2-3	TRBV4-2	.	CASSQDLASQYF	TGTGCCAGCAGCCAAGATTTAGCGTCGCAGTATTTT
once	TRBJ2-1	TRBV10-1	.	CASSPRRYNGEQFF	TGCGCCAGCAGTCCCCGGAGGTACAATGGTGAGCAGTTCTTC
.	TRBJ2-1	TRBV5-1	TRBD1	CASSSPGQGNNEQFF	TGCGCCAGCAGCTCACCGGGACAGGGAAACAATGAGCAGTTCTTC
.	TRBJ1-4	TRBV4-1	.	CASSQMWEGREKLFF	TGCGCCAGCAGCCAGATGTGGGAAGGGCGGGAAAAACTGTTTTTT
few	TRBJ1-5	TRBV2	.	CASSEGGQPQHF	TGTGCCAGCAGTGAAGGGGGACAGCCCCAGCATTTT
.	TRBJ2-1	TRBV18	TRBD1	CASSATGGHDNEQFF	TGTGCCAGCTCGGCTACAGGGGGACATGACAATGAGCAGTTCTTC